Listed here are 32 T cell receptor beta chains from one sample, sequenced in a study of T cell repertoires in cytomegalovirus infection. TCRdb redid the calling of the reads with MiXCR, one entry per CDR3 protein. The profile shows about 76,000 distinct CDR3 sequences, roughly 3.5% of them singletons. Sequenced sample: PBMCs. The source is a human donor in good health (CMV status not recorded). Some clones in this sample may be carry-over from other donors' samples.

This clonotype has a count of ten or more. The chain has TRBV12-3 or TRBV12-4 and TRBJ1-1; D possibly corresponds to TRBD1 (6 bases). The CDR3 consists of 14 residues. Trimming cost V 6 bases and J 5 bases, with 16 bases left between them. CDR3 protein: CASSAPQQGTEAFF. CDR3 bases: TGTGCCAGCAGCGCCCCACAACAGGGAACTGAAGCTTTCTTT.

This clonotype has ten or more counts. V and J are TRBV20-1 and TRBJ1-5, with D possibly being TRBD1 (6 bases). Deletions cut 5 bases from V and 3 bases from J, with 17 bases between. In germline, CDR1 is DFQATT, CDR2 SNEGSKA (reference sequence). CDR3 length: 15 residues. The CDR3: CSAGSTQGINQPQHF. CDR3 DNA sequence: TGCAGTGCTGGCTCCACACAGGGTATCAATCAGCCCCAGCATTTT.

Regarding this clonotype: A read error is possible here, since a much larger clone lies one base away. This rearrangement joins TRBV27 to TRBJ2-7; D unclear. This CDR3 is 17 amino acids long. V lost 5 bases to trimming and J lost 4 bases, with 24 bases between them. Germline values: CDR1 MNHEY, CDR2 SMNVEV (reference sequence). CDR3 nucleotides: TGTGCCAGCAGTCTTACCGTGAAAGGCCCCCATGGGTACGAGCAGTACTTC. Translating gives CASSLTVKGPHGYEQYF.

This clonotype occurred many times. V is TRBV28 and J is TRBJ1-2, with 7 positions matching TRBD1. Trimming at V came to 4 bases and at J to 5 bases, leaving 10 bases not matched to a gene. The V gene's germline CDR1 is MDHEN and CDR2 SYDVKM. The length of the CDR3 is 15 residues. CDR3 DNA sequence: TGTGCCAGCAGTTCCCTTTTACAGGGGAATTATGGCTACACCTTC. Translation gives CASSSLLQGNYGYTF.

This clonotype was observed at least ten times. The chain has TRBV6-1 and TRBJ2-3; maybe TRBD2 (5 bases). V was clipped by 5 bases and J by 10 bases, with 10 bases between them. The length of the CDR3 is 11 residues. Germline values: CDR1 MNHNS, CDR2 SASEGT. The CDR3 DNA reads as TGTGCCAGCAGTTTTTCGCGGGCGCAGTATTTT. The encoded protein is CASSFSRAQYF.

The sample holds many counts of this clonotype. CDR3 in amino acids: CASSLGLAGVEQYF. The CDR3 DNA follows: TGCGCCAGCAGCTTAGGACTAGCGGGCGTCGAGCAGTACTTC. The chain joins TRBV5-1 to TRBJ2-7, with 11 bases matching TRBD2. J gave up 6 bases and V 2 bases, and 4 bases lay outside the gene matches. This CDR3 is 14 amino acids long. From germline, CDR1 is SGHRS and CDR2 YFSETQ.

This clonotype appeared many times. The chain carries TRBV10-3 and TRBJ2-3, with 7 bases identical to TRBD1. This CDR3 contains 17 residues. The junction had 10 bases not matched to a gene; V was cut back by 1 base and J by 3 bases. CDR1 is ENHRY and CDR2 is SYGVKD in the germline V gene. CDR3 residues: CAISEFVIYRGTDTQYF. Here the CDR3 DNA reads TGTGCCATCAGTGAGTTCGTAATATACAGGGGAACAGATACGCAGTATTTT.

This clonotype has at least ten counts. The chain has TRBV28 and TRBJ1-6; D is possibly TRBD1 (6 bases). V lost 5 bases, J lost 5 bases, and 13 bases lay in between. Germline CDR1 and CDR2: MDHEN and SYDVKM. The CDR3 runs to 15 residues. The CDR3 coding sequence is TGTGCCAGCAGTATAATGGGGGGCGATAATTCACCCCTCCACTTT. Translating gives CASSIMGGDNSPLHF.

This clonotype was detected ten times or more. This chain uses TRBV20-1 with TRBJ2-3, with no clear D. V was trimmed by 0 bases and J by 10 bases, leaving 17 bases between them. The CDR3 is 14 amino acids. CDR1 is DFQATT, CDR2 SNEGSKA, per germline (reference sequence). The CDR3 loop is CSARDPTHSQAQYF. The CDR3 coding sequence is TGCAGTGCTAGAGATCCGACCCACAGCCAAGCGCAGTATTTT.

This clonotype was seen at least ten times. The chain is built from TRBV12-3 or TRBV12-4 and TRBJ2-3; D not certain. This CDR3 has 15 residues. The V and J ends lost 2 bases and 0 bases respectively, with 9 bases between them. The CDR3 nucleotides read TGTGCCAGCAGTTTAATGGCGCTGAGCACAGATACGCAGTATTTT. Amino acids: CASSLMALSTDTQYF.

The table lists this clonotype with many counts. This chain's CDR3 is CASSLETGRGNTEAFF. CDR3 DNA: TGTGCCAGCAGCTTAGAGACAGGGAGGGGGAACACTGAAGCTTTCTTT. V usage is TRBV7-2 and J usage is TRBJ1-1, with TRBD1 matching over 7 bases. CDR1 and CDR2 from the germline V gene are SGHTA and FQGNSA. The CDR3 has 16 amino acids. The ends lost 1 base at V and 1 base at J; junction bases unmatched: 6.

This clonotype was recorded at least ten times. This chain connects TRBV5-1 to TRBJ2-3, with a tentative D call TRBD2 (5 bases). CDR3 length: 13 residues. The ends were cut back, 2 bases at V and 6 bases at J, with 10 bases in the middle. CDR1 is SGHRS, CDR2 YFSETQ, per germline. In DNA form, the CDR3 reads TGCGCCAGCAGCTTCCCCGGGGAGGATACGCAGTATTTT. Encoded protein: CASSFPGEDTQYF.

This clonotype occurred many times. This sequence joins TRBV28 and TRBJ1-1, with D tentatively TRBD1 (5 bases). The germline V and J ends were trimmed by 5 bases and 5 bases, with 15 bases remaining between them. CDR3 length equals 14 residues. Per the germline V gene, CDR1 is MDHEN and CDR2 is SYDVKM. Here the CDR3 reads CASSPHQGWTEAFF. Here the CDR3 DNA reads TGTGCCAGCAGTCCCCACCAGGGTTGGACTGAAGCTTTCTTT.

This clonotype was recorded many times. The chain is built from TRBV28 and TRBJ1-1, with TRBD1 matching over 7 bases. The CDR3 has 17 amino acids. J gave up 5 bases and V 6 bases, and 18 bases lay outside the gene matches. Germline V gives CDR1 MDHEN, CDR2 SYDVKM. Here the CDR3 reads CASSPPIRRGDRTEAFF. CDR3 in DNA: TGTGCCAGCAGCCCACCTATCCGCAGGGGGGATAGGACTGAAGCTTTCTTT.

This clonotype has ten or more counts. CDR3 nucleotides: TGTGCCAGCAGCTTAATCGTGACAGGCTCTGGGGCCAACGTCCTGACTTTC. Its translation: CASSLIVTGSGANVLTF. This chain joins TRBV7-8 and TRBJ2-6; possibly TRBD1 for D (6 bases). CDR3 size: 17 residues. CDR1 and CDR2 from the germline V gene are SGHVS and FQNEAQ. V lost 2 bases, J lost 0 bases, and 11 bases lay in between.

The sample holds many counts of this clonotype. The chain recombines TRBV7-9 with TRBJ1-1, with a weak D call TRBD1 (6 bases). The length of the CDR3 is 15 residues. From germline, CDR1 is SEHNR and CDR2 FQNEAQ (reference sequence). V was clipped by 5 bases and J by 8 bases, with 21 bases between them. The CDR3, as DNA: TGTGCCAGCAGCCCGGGACAAGAGGGGTTAAACGAAGCTTTCTTT. Protein: CASSPGQEGLNEAFF.

The sample holds many counts of this clonotype. The chain joins TRBV2 to TRBJ2-1; D gene uncertain. The ends were cut back, 2 bases at V and 6 bases at J, with 14 bases in the middle. The CDR3 length is 15 residues. Germline values: CDR1 SNHLY, CDR2 FYNNEI. Here the CDR3 DNA reads TGTGCCAGCAGTGAATATGGCCGTCTCCTCAATGAGCAGTTCTTC. Residues: CASSEYGRLLNEQFF.

This clonotype appeared many times. The rearrangement joins TRBV28 to TRBJ1-2; D perhaps matches TRBD1 (5 bases). Trimming took off 7 bases at V and 0 bases at J, with 9 bases between the two ends. CDR1 and CDR2 from the germline V gene are MDHEN and SYDVKM. The CDR3 runs 13 residues. The CDR3, as DNA: TGTGCCAGCAATGCAGGGACTAACTATGGCTACACCTTC. Protein product: CASNAGTNYGYTF.

The V call is TRBV20-1, the J call TRBJ1-1, with TRBD1 matching over 7 bases. The CDR3 is 16 amino acids. V lost 5 bases, J lost 3 bases, and 15 bases stayed unmatched. Germline loops: CDR1 DFQATT, CDR2 SNEGSKA (reference sequence). CDR3 in DNA: TGCAGTGCTCGGATCCCGGGACAGAGTATGCACACTGAAGCTTTCTTT. It specifies CSARIPGQSMHTEAFF.

The chain uses TRBV27 and TRBJ2-3; D is perhaps TRBD1 or TRBD2 (5 bases each). Trimming took 1 base from V and 2 from J, leaving 19 bases between them. Germline loops: CDR1 MNHEY, CDR2 SMNVEV (reference sequence). This CDR3 contains 18 residues. CDR3 in amino acids: CASSLWDRQGRLTDTQYF. In DNA, the CDR3 is TGTGCCAGCAGTTTATGGGACCGGCAGGGAAGGCTCACAGATACGCAGTATTTT.

By share, this clonotype ranks as medium-sized. The chain links TRBV7-2 to TRBJ2-1, with D unresolved. The CDR3 sequence is 14 residues long. Germline V lookup: CDR1 SGHTA, CDR2 FQGNSA. The V end lost 3 bases, the J end lost 5 bases, and 11 bases lay between the germline ends. The CDR3 bases are TGTGCCAGCAGCTTTGTCGGCGGAGACAATGAGCAGTTCTTC. It encodes CASSFVGGDNEQFF.

This clonotype was seen repeatedly, ten times or more. The CDR3 is CASRSGMNTEAFF. CDR3 DNA: TGTGCCAGCAGGTCAGGCATGAACACTGAAGCTTTCTTT. This chain connects TRBV5-6 to TRBJ1-1; unclear D gene. The CDR3 loop spans 13 amino acids. In germline, CDR1 is SGHDT, CDR2 YYEEEE. The ends were cut back, 5 bases at V and 0 bases at J, with 8 bases in the middle. The full variable domain, rest sourced from reference TRBV5-6 and TRBJ1-1, is DAGVTQSPTHLIKTRGQQVTLRCSPKSGHDTVSWYQQALGQGPQFIFQYYEEEERQRGNFPDRFSGHQFPNYSSELNVNALLLGDSALYLCASRSGMNTEAFFGQGTRLTVV.

This clonotype was counted at least ten times. The chain recombines TRBV25-1 with TRBJ1-2; D might be TRBD1 (6 bases). The germline V gene encodes CDR1 MGHDK and CDR2 SYGVNS. This CDR3 contains 14 residues. The ends were cut back, 2 bases at V and 4 bases at J, with 11 bases in the middle. CDR3 bases: TGTGCCAGCAGTGAAGCTGGACAGCTCTATGGCTACACCTTC. Residues: CASSEAGQLYGYTF.

At least ten counts were recorded for this clonotype. V is TRBV7-9 and J is TRBJ2-3, with D perhaps matching TRBD1 or TRBD2 (6 bases each). V was pared by 2 bases and J by 1 base, with 10 bases between. The CDR3 extends over 15 amino acids. Germline V gives CDR1 SEHNR, CDR2 FQNEAQ (reference sequence). In DNA, the CDR3 is TGTGCCAGCAGCTTACGGGGGCTGGGCACAGATACGCAGTATTTT. This gives the protein CASSLRGLGTDTQYF.

This clonotype counts as medium-sized. This rearrangement joins TRBV7-2 to TRBJ2-1; D may correspond to TRBD1 or TRBD2 (5 bases each). This CDR3 is built from 19 residues. The germline V gene encodes CDR1 SGHTA and CDR2 FQGNSA. Trimming shortened V by 3 bases and J by 5 bases, and 26 bases separated the two germline ends. CDR3 sequence reads: CASSFRATGQLRANNEQFF. The CDR3 DNA follows: TGTGCCAGCAGCTTCCGGGCCACAGGCCAACTGCGGGCCAACAATGAGCAGTTCTTC.

This clonotype was found many times. The rearrangement links TRBV7-2 to TRBJ2-1, with 7 bases matching TRBD1. Germline V gene sequence: CDR1 SGHTA, CDR2 FQGNSA. The CDR3 has 14 amino acids. V dropped 2 bases and J dropped 8; count of bases not matched to a gene: 6. CDR3 residues: CASSLRGREDEQFF. Here the CDR3 DNA reads TGTGCCAGCAGCTTAAGGGGGCGTGAGGATGAGCAGTTCTTC.

This clonotype was counted ten times or more. V usage is TRBV7-8 and J usage is TRBJ2-5; no firm D call. The CDR3 has 13 amino acids. V lost 2 bases, J lost 3 bases, and 7 bases lay in between. From germline, CDR1 is SGHVS and CDR2 FQNEAQ. The CDR3 region is CASSLTTKETQYF. In DNA, the CDR3 is TGTGCCAGCAGCTTAACGACAAAAGAGACCCAGTACTTC.

In this sample, this clonotype turned up many times. This chain links TRBV7-3 with TRBJ1-4; tentatively, D is TRBD1 (5 bases). The CDR3 has 15 residues. Trimming removed 1 base from V and 8 bases from J, with 14 bases in between. Germline V CDR1 and CDR2: SGHTA, FQGTGA. Here the CDR3 reads CASSLNGRVGEKLFF. CDR3 coding DNA: TGTGCCAGCAGCTTAAACGGCAGGGTGGGGGAAAAACTGTTTTTT.

The table lists this clonotype with many counts. The chain recombines TRBV7-2 with TRBJ2-2; TRBD1 matches at 9 bases. The CDR3 sequence is 17 residues long. Germline V gene data show CDR1 as SGHTA and CDR2 as FQGNSA. Trimming at V came to 1 base and at J to 7 bases, leaving 10 bases not matched to a gene. CDR3 DNA: TGTGCCAGCAGCTTAGGGGCGGGACAGGGAAAGTACGGGGAGCTGTTTTTT. The encoded protein is CASSLGAGQGKYGELFF.

This clonotype was found many times. J is TRBJ2-7 and V is TRBV7-2; the D gene is possibly TRBD1 (6 bases). Germline-derived CDR1 and CDR2 are SGHTA and FQGNSA. V lost 2 bases and J 2 bases, leaving 10 bases between the germline ends. The CDR3 has 14 residues. In nucleotides, the CDR3 is TGTGCCAGCAGCTTACCCGGGACACCCTACGAGCAGTACTTC. This sequence encodes CASSLPGTPYEQYF.

This clonotype was seen at least ten times. The chain has TRBV12-3 or TRBV12-4 and TRBJ1-1; D remains ambiguous. Trimming stripped 4 bases from V and 5 bases from J, with 14 bases between. The CDR3 loop spans 14 amino acids. The DNA of the CDR3 is TGTGCCAGCAGTTATGGCCGTACGGGTACTGAAGCTTTCTTT. It specifies CASSYGRTGTEAFF.

This clonotype occurred many times. The chain joins TRBV7-3 to TRBJ2-1; D is unresolved. Germline CDR1 reads SGHTA; CDR2 reads FQGTGA. Trimming cost V 1 base and J 5 bases, with 12 bases left between them. The CDR3 has 15 residues. CDR3 protein: CASSLNGPTNNEQFF. CDR3 bases: TGTGCCAGCAGCTTAAATGGTCCCACGAACAATGAGCAGTTCTTC.